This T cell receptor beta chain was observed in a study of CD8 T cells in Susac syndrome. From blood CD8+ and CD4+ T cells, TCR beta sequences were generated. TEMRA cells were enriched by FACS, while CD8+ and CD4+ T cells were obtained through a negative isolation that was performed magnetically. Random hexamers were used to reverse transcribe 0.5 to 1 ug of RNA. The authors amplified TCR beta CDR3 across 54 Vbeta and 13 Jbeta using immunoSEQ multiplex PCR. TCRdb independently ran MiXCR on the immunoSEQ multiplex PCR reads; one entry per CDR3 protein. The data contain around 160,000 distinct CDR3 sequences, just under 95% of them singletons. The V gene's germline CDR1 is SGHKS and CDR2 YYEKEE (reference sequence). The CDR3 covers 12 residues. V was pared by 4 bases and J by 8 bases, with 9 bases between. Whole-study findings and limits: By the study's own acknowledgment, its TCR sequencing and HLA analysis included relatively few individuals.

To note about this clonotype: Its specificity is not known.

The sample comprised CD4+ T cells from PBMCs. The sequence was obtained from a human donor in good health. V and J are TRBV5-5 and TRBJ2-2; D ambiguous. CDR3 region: CASSRAGGELFF. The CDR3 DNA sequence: TGTGCCAGCAGCAGGGCCGGGGGGGAGCTGTTTTTT.